One sample yielded the 17 T cell receptor beta chains listed below, sequenced in a study of cytomegalovirus exposure and HLA in healthy donors. The PCR used 60 Vbeta and 13 Jbeta primers. Sequencing was performed with immunoSEQ multiplex PCR; in TCRdb, only in-frame clones are kept and a portion is missing. The data contain about 94,000 clones, 81% of them singletons. Source material: PBMCs. The source of these receptors is a human donor in good health.

The chain links TRBV28 to TRBJ2-1; 13 nucleotides align to TRBD2. The V segment lost 2 bases and the J segment 1 base; nucleotides outside the gene matches: 8. Germline CDR1 is MDHEN and CDR2 is SYDVKM. The CDR3 extends over 19 amino acids. In nucleotides, the CDR3 is TGTGCCAGCAGTTTAACGCGACTAGCGGGAGGAGGATCCTACAATGAGCAGTTCTTC. Protein: CASSLTRLAGGGSYNEQFF.

This sequence joins TRBV6-4 and TRBJ1-2; TRBD1 might be the D (6 bases). Per the germline V gene, CDR1 is MRHNA and CDR2 is SNTAGT. The CDR3 is made up of 15 amino acids. Trimming stripped 4 bases from V and 4 bases from J, with 16 bases between. CDR3 protein: CASSVTGLLGYGYTF. CDR3 nucleotides: TGTGCCAGCAGTGTTACAGGGCTTCTTGGCTATGGCTACACCTTC.

The chain has TRBV5-6 and TRBJ1-2; TRBD1 matches 7 bases. V trimming: 3 bases; J trimming: 5 bases; junction bases outside the gene matches: 7. CDR1 is SGHDT and CDR2 is YYEEEE in the germline V gene. This CDR3 has 14 amino acids. The CDR3 reads CASSSPGTDYGYTF. DNA for the CDR3: TGTGCCAGCAGCTCCCCCGGGACAGATTATGGCTACACCTTC.

The CDR3 spells CASSQEGQGVTGELFF. The CDR3 bases are TGCGCCAGCAGCCAAGAGGGTCAGGGGGTCACCGGGGAGCTGTTTTTT. V is TRBV4-1 and J is TRBJ2-2, with TRBD1 matching over 7 bases. Germline CDR1 is MGHRA and CDR2 is YSYEKL. The CDR3 has 16 residues. The V gene end was trimmed by 0 bases and the J gene end by 4 bases; junction bases not matched to a gene: 5.

As concerns this clone: At one end the junction does not follow the germline gene, possibly because of a read error. This same CDR3 is encoded by further DNA sequences in the sample. V is TRBV10-3 and J is TRBJ2-1, with D perhaps matching TRBD2 (6 bases). Germline assignment: CDR1 ENHRY and CDR2 SYGVKD. The CDR3 totals 17 residues. The DNA for the CDR3 is TGCGCCATCAGTGAGACCTCGGGGGTTCAAGCTTACAATGAGCAGTTCTTC. This sequence encodes CAISETSGVQAYNEQFF.

There are a few counts of this clone. The genes are TRBV6-1 and TRBJ2-2; no clear D. This CDR3 spans 17 amino acids. The germline V gene encodes CDR1 MNHNS and CDR2 SASEGT. V was pared by 2 bases and J by 4 bases, with 17 bases between. The CDR3 here is CASSERSLWASTGELFF. In DNA form, the CDR3 reads TGTGCCAGCAGTGAAAGATCACTGTGGGCCAGCACCGGGGAGCTGTTTTTT.

This chain joins TRBV7-6 and TRBJ1-4; maybe TRBD1 (5 bases). The CDR3 extends over 18 amino acids. Germline CDR1 is SGHVS and CDR2 is FNYEAQ. Trimming took off 1 base at V and 5 bases at J, with 20 bases between the two ends. The CDR3 coding sequence is TGTGCCAGCAGCTTAGTACCAAAGTCCAGGGTCGGGAATGAAAAACTGTTTTTT. Protein sequence: CASSLVPKSRVGNEKLFF.

A few counts support this clone. This chain links TRBV28 with TRBJ1-4; TRBD1 aligns across 7 bases. V dropped 4 bases and J dropped 5; count of bases not matched to a gene: 4. The CDR3 has 14 residues. Germline loops: CDR1 MDHEN, CDR2 SYDVKM. The CDR3 loop reads CASSWTGTNEKLFF. The DNA for the CDR3 is TGTGCCAGCAGTTGGACAGGAACAAATGAAAAACTGTTTTTT.

CDR3 amino acids: CASSQEGPLAGDWSYEQYF. In nucleotides, the CDR3 is TGCGCCAGCAGCCAAGAGGGTCCTCTAGCGGGAGACTGGTCCTACGAGCAGTACTTC. The rearrangement uses TRBV4-3 and TRBJ2-7; TRBD2 matches 10 bases. The V gene end was trimmed by 0 bases and the J gene end by 1 base; junction bases not matched to a gene: 12. Germline V gene sequence: CDR1 LGHNA, CDR2 YSLEER. The CDR3 covers 19 residues.

The rearrangement joins TRBV7-9 to TRBJ1-2; TRBD1 agrees at 8 bases. This CDR3 contains 15 residues. Losses at the gene ends were 5 bases for V and 4 bases for J; bases not matched to a gene: 9. Germline V CDR1 and CDR2: SEHNR, FQNEAQ (reference sequence). The CDR3 region has the DNA TGTGCCAGCAGCCACGACGGACAGGGCCGCTATGGCTACACCTTC. Translating it yields CASSHDGQGRYGYTF.

The chain couples TRBV7-9 to TRBJ2-5; 8 bases line up with TRBD2. Germline CDR1 is SEHNR and CDR2 is FQNEAQ (reference sequence). V was clipped by 3 bases and J by 4 bases; unmatched bases: 10. CDR3 length equals 16 residues. In nucleotides, the CDR3 is TGTGCCAGCAGCTTCGAATTACTAGCGGTCACAGAGACCCAGTACTTC. This gives the protein CASSFELLAVTETQYF.

V and J are TRBV19 and TRBJ2-7; perhaps TRBD2 as D (6 bases). The V gene's germline CDR1 is LNHDA and CDR2 SQIVND (reference sequence). V dropped 5 bases and J dropped 3 bases, with 14 bases sitting between them. The CDR3 covers 14 residues. The CDR3: CASSPAGTNYEQYF. CDR3 bases: TGTGCCAGTAGTCCAGCGGGTACTAACTACGAGCAGTACTTC.

The genes are TRBV19 and TRBJ2-2, with unresolved D. Germline-derived CDR1 and CDR2 are LNHDA and SQIVND (reference sequence). This CDR3 comprises 13 residues. With 6 bases removed from V and 4 bases from J, the gap between germline ends came to 9 bases. The CDR3 DNA reads as TGTGCCAGTAGACCCACTTCCACCGGGGAGCTGTTTTTT. Translated, it gives CASRPTSTGELFF.

The rearrangement links TRBV9 to TRBJ2-4; TRBD2 aligns across 12 bases. CDR1 and CDR2 from the germline V gene are SGDLS and YYNGEE. Trimming at V came to 3 bases and at J to 0 bases, leaving 16 bases not matched to a gene. The CDR3 extends over 21 amino acids. CDR3 loop: CASSAPTSGRTDPLAKNIQYF. CDR3 DNA sequence: TGTGCCAGCAGCGCGCCCACTAGCGGGAGGACGGATCCACTAGCCAAAAACATTCAGTACTTC.

The V gene is TRBV2, the J gene TRBJ2-5; maybe TRBD1 (5 bases). The germline V gene encodes CDR1 SNHLY and CDR2 FYNNEI. The CDR3 contains 16 residues. The V and J ends lost 5 bases and 2 bases respectively, with 18 bases between them. CDR3 sequence: CASSRGPVGPQETQYF. The CDR3 DNA reads TGTGCCAGCAGTAGGGGCCCCGTCGGTCCACAAGAGACCCAGTACTTC. Full variable domain (outside the CDR3, taken from reference TRBV2 and TRBJ2-5): EPEVTQTPSHQVTQMGQEVILRCVPISNHLYFYWYRQILGQKVEFLVSFYNNEISEKSEIFDDQFSVERPDGSNFTLKIRSTKLEDSAMYFCASSRGPVGPQETQYFGPGTRLLVL.

This rearrangement joins TRBV28 to TRBJ2-5; TRBD2 is a possible D gene (6 bases). Trimming removed 4 bases at V and 6 bases at J, with 15 bases between. The CDR3 length is 14 residues. Germline loops: CDR1 MDHEN, CDR2 SYDVKM. Here the CDR3 reads CASSSNGSKKTQYF. The CDR3, as DNA: TGTGCCAGCAGTTCAAACGGGAGTAAAAAGACCCAGTACTTC.

This clone was seen just once. The rearrangement joins TRBV5-4 to TRBJ1-2; D unclear. Germline assignment: CDR1 SGHNT and CDR2 YYREEE (reference sequence). Between the trimmed V and J ends, which lost 0 bases and 8 bases, there was a span of 8 bases. The CDR3 length is 12 residues. Here the CDR3 DNA reads TGTGCCAGCAGCTTGGCCGCACAAGGCTACACCTTC. Its protein product is CASSLAAQGYTF.